The present TCR beta chain was sequenced within a study of blood T cell repertoires in COVID-19. TCRdb's table, derived via immunoSEQ multiplex PCR, lists solely in-frame clones and lacks some. This table holds about 190,000 clones, roughly four fifths found once. This receptor was taken from a man aged 25-45 years with active or convalescent COVID-19. The sequenced sample was peripheral blood.

For the CDR3, the DNA is TGTGCCAGTAGTATGGGCGGGAGGGCCGAAGAGCAGTTCTTC. Protein product: CASSMGGRAEEQFF. The V and J genes are TRBV19 and TRBJ2-1, with 9 bases lining up with TRBD2. The germline gives CDR1 LNHDA, CDR2 SQIVND (reference sequence). V gave up 3 bases and J gave up 10 bases; unmatched junction bases: 7. The CDR3 extends over 14 amino acids.